The 8 T cell receptor beta chains below come from one sample, sequenced in a study of T-cell reconstitution after alpha-beta-depleted transplantation in children. It was with unique molecular identifiers that the TCRbeta library was prepared. TCRdb redid the calling of the PCR reads with MiXCR, one entry per CDR3 protein. The table shows 500,000 to 650,000 distinct CDR3 sequences, with about an eighth occurring only once. The sequencing used PBMCs, mostly from graft donor cells, collected 180 days after TCRalphabeta/CD19-depleted stem cell transplant. The receptors here all came from a female patient between 2 and 15 years old who had a stem cell transplant for aplastic anemia, so the T cells may come from the graft donor.

This clonotype was detected only a few times. The rearrangement links TRBV28 to TRBJ1-3; no firm D call. CDR3 size: 14 residues. The V end lost 5 bases, the J end lost 1 base, and 9 bases lay between the germline ends. The V gene's germline CDR1 is MDHEN and CDR2 SYDVKM. The CDR3 nucleotides are TGTGCCAGCAGTCGCAGGCTTTCTGGAAACACCATATATTTT. Its protein product is CASSRRLSGNTIYF.

The chain recombines TRBV7-8 with TRBJ2-7, with 8 nucleotides matching TRBD2. This CDR3 region has 16 residues. The V gene end was trimmed by 5 bases and the J gene end by 0 bases; junction bases not matched to a gene: 9. Germline V gene data show CDR1 as SGHVS and CDR2 as FQNEAQ. The DNA of the CDR3 is TGTGCCAGCAGCCCCCGGACTAGCAGAAACTCCTACGAGCAGTACTTC. Its protein product is CASSPRTSRNSYEQYF.

This clonotype was observed a handful of times. This rearrangement joins TRBV20-1 to TRBJ2-3; D is unclear. This CDR3 is built from 14 residues. Trimming took 6 bases from V and 5 from J, leaving 18 bases between them. Looked up from germline, CDR1 is DFQATT and CDR2 is SNEGSKA (reference sequence). CDR3 sequence (DNA): TGCAGTGCCGCCCGCATAAAAGCAAGAGATACGCAGTATTTT. Amino acid sequence: CSAARIKARDTQYF.

This clonotype appeared a few times. The chain employs TRBV7-2 and TRBJ2-7, with D tentatively TRBD1 (6 bases). Deletions cut 2 bases from V and 6 bases from J, with 11 bases between. CDR1 and CDR2 (germline): SGHTA, FQGNSA. The CDR3 length is 13 residues. The CDR3 loop is CASSLTGRGEQYV. The CDR3 bases are TGTGCCAGCAGCTTAACAGGGAGAGGCGAGCAGTACGTC.

The sample holds a few counts of this clonotype. This sequence joins TRBV28 and TRBJ2-7, with 8 bases fitting TRBD2. With 6 bases clipped from V and 1 base from J, the junction kept 8 bases outside the gene matches. The V gene's germline CDR1 is MDHEN and CDR2 SYDVKM. CDR3 size: 15 residues. The CDR3 reads CASRVAGGSSYEQYF. The CDR3 bases are TGTGCCAGCAGAGTGGCGGGAGGTTCATCCTACGAGCAGTACTTC.

This clonotype was observed a handful of times. The V gene is TRBV28, the J gene TRBJ1-5; weak D call: TRBD1 (5 bases). The V gene's germline CDR1 is MDHEN and CDR2 SYDVKM. This CDR3 is built from 15 residues. Trimming took 2 bases from V and 0 from J, leaving 8 bases between them. The CDR3 bases are TGTGCCAGCAGTTTAGGACACTATAGCAATCAGCCCCAGCATTTT. Translation gives CASSLGHYSNQPQHF. Filled out from reference TRBV28 and TRBJ1-5, the complete variable domain reads DVKVTQSSRYLVKRTGEKVFLECVQDMDHENMFWYRQDPGLGLRLIYFSYDVKMKEKGDIPEGYSVSREKKERFSLILESASTNQTSMYLCASSLGHYSNQPQHFGDGTRLSIL.

This clonotype has just a few counts. The rearrangement joins TRBV28 to TRBJ2-7, with a tentative D call TRBD1 (5 bases). CDR1 is MDHEN and CDR2 is SYDVKM in the germline V gene. Trimming took off 2 bases at V and 2 bases at J, with 10 bases between the two ends. The CDR3 spans 14 residues. The DNA for the CDR3 is TGTGCCAGCAGTTTAGGCAGGGTCCCCTACGAGCAGTACTTC. The encoded protein is CASSLGRVPYEQYF.

V gene TRBV5-5 combines with J gene TRBJ2-3; 9 nucleotides align to TRBD1. The V gene's germline CDR1 is SGHKS and CDR2 YYEKEE (reference sequence). J was trimmed by 6 bases and V by 5 bases; bases with no gene match: 10. The CDR3 runs 15 residues. As DNA, the CDR3 is TGTGCCAGCAGGGACAGGGGCCAGGTCTTGGATACGCAGTATTTT. This sequence encodes CASRDRGQVLDTQYF.